This TCR beta chain was obtained from a study of cytomegalovirus exposure and HLA in healthy donors. Whole-study context: Drawn from HLA-typed donors, tens of millions of unique TCRs were held in an early data release. Broader study findings: A prior analysis recorded that most TCR beta V segments were productive about 87% or about 30% of the time. It was shown in a later analysis that HLA-associated TCR beta chains were more clonally expanded than other, equally common chains. Some public TCRs appeared in many individuals, while most sequences were rare.

On this clone itself: Its target is not known.

The CDR3 contains 12 residues. Germline V gene data show CDR1 as MNHNY and CDR2 as SVGAGI (reference sequence). The ends were cut back, 7 bases at V and 5 bases at J, with 9 bases in the middle. PCR was performed using 60 Vbeta and 13 Jbeta primers. The data were produced by immunoSEQ multiplex PCR, yet TCRdb's version contains in-frame clones alone and is incomplete. The sample holds 150,000 or so clones; approximately 82% are singletons and the top ten take more than 8%. The sample comprised PBMCs. This sequence originates from a male donor in good health and CMV-seropositive. This chain links TRBV6-6 with TRBJ2-1, with D perhaps matching TRBD2 (5 bases). This CDR3 reads CASTPGNNEQFF. Written as DNA, the CDR3 is TGTGCCAGCACCCCCGGGAACAATGAGCAGTTCTTC.